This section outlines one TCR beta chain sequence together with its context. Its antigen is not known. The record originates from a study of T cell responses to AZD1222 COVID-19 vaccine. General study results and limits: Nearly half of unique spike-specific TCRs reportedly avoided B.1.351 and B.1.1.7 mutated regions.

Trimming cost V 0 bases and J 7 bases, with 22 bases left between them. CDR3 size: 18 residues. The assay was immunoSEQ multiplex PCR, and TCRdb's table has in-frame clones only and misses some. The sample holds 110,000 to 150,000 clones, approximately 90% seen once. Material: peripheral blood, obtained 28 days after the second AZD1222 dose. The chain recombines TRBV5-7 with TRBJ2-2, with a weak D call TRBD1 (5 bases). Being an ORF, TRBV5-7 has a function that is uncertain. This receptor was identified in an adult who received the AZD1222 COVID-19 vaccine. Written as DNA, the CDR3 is TGTGCCAGCAGCTTGGCCGGTTGGCAGGGAAACCAGGGCGGGGAGCTGTTTTTT. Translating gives CASSLAGWQGNQGGELFF.